Included here is one TCR beta chain sequence, with context. The CDR3 sequence is 14 residues long. V lost 1 base and J 1 base, leaving 4 bases between the germline ends. CDR1 is SNHLY and CDR2 is FYNNEI in the germline V gene. This sample is drawn from a study of control samples from healthy donors and cancer patients. Clones were sequenced by immunoSEQ multiplex PCR, and TCRdb holds only the in-frame ones, with some missing. The table lists about 71,000 clones, 89% of them singletons. This rearrangement joins TRBV2 to TRBJ2-2, with D hard to call. The sequencing sample was made of PBMCs. This clonotype was obtained from a man aged 55-75 years with lung cancer. The chain's CDR3 is CASSEGWNTGELFF. The CDR3 nucleotides are TGTGCCAGCAGTGAAGGATGGAACACCGGGGAGCTGTTTTTT.